This TCR beta chain was sequenced during a study of blood T cell repertoires in COVID-19 (dated by TCRdb to the early 2020s). For the wider study: Samples covering the acute and convalescent phases of COVID-19 were provided by collaborators in the United States, Italy and Spain. Samples were obtained from the ongoing ImmuneRACE study (first 160 participants) and from about 1,300 subjects provided by 6 global collaborators. Sample metadata almost always included a de-identified subject ID, COVID-19 status, age in years and sex. Where available, HLA class I and class II types were obtained from metadata supplied by the sample provider rather than from assay-based typing. Subjects who had been exposed to COVID-19, were actively infected with it, or had recovered from it provided the deeply sampled blood TCRbeta repertoires that made up the dataset. The prospective study material was composed of cDNA or gDNA derived from T cells, B-cell-depleted T cells, or PBMCs. The repertoires were made available in a free public database intended to serve as a resource for research on the immune response to SARS-CoV-2.

Reading the germline V gene gives CDR1 MDHEN and CDR2 SYDVKM. The CDR3 starts with the cysteine, ends with the phenylalanine, and has 14 residues. Only CDR3 DNA is held: 42 bases, read in frame from base 1. Trimmed from V: 7 bases; trimmed from J: 5 bases; junction bases lacking a gene match: 5. Study-wide findings and limitations: Clinical and demographic metadata were provided uncurated, with the amount varying by source and participant.

Details on this clone: It lacks a known antigen. Per-base qualities were not stored, and no clone one base away is much larger.

In the prospective study, participants were about 18 to 100 years old, resided in about two dozen geographic areas of the United States, and were enrolled through a virtual design. In the prospective study, participants were assigned to cohorts based on the clinical history participants reported in a screening survey and a study questionnaire. In the prospective study, whole blood, serum and a nasopharyngeal or oropharyngeal swab were collected from each participant by mobile phlebotomists. Additional blood draws and questionnaires over an approximately two-month period could optionally be provided by prospective study participants. Before DNA extraction, prospective study blood samples were shipped either frozen or at room temperature. The immunoSEQ Assay, a bias-controlled multiplex PCR, was used to amplify TCRbeta CDR3 regions from genomic DNA. Regarding the original processing steps: Within the assay, amplification of reference gene primers was used to estimate how many nucleated cells each sample contained. Sequence reads were collapsed and filtered to measure the absolute abundance of every unique TCRbeta CDR3 rearrangement. For each sample, productive Simpson clonality was calculated by taking the square root of Simpson's diversity index across productive rearrangements. TCRdb re-hosts the immuneACCESS table, in-frame sequences only. Its copies lack some clones; in the studies checked, an unresolved V gene accounts for under half of them, and the cause for the rest is not known. That table supplies the V and J calls and clone size; D and trimming were determined from the DNA. Here the sample has 300,000 to 350,000 clones; approximately 86% occur a single time. The ten largest clonotypes hold approximately 4.4% of the sample.

Recombination linked TRBV28 to TRBJ2-2; 9 of the junction bases match TRBD2. Sample: PBMCs or T cells enriched from blood (not recorded which). The TCR originated in a woman aged 35 to 49 with acute COVID-19. CDR3 region: CASTFGLATGELFF. The DNA reads TGTGCCAGCACCTTTGGACTAGCGACCGGGGAGCTGTTTTTT.